This paragraph reports one TCR beta chain. Some clones are missing from TCRdb's copy, which holds only in-frame ones; the method was immunoSEQ multiplex PCR. The sample consists of over 120,000 clones, just under 95% of them appearing once. Looked up from germline, CDR1 is MNHEY and CDR2 is SVGAGI. Losses at the gene ends were 2 bases for V and 6 bases for J; bases not matched to a gene: 4. The CDR3 length is 14 residues. This record comes from a study of control samples from healthy donors and cancer patients. The V gene is TRBV6-5, the J gene TRBJ1-2, with 9 positions matching TRBD1. This clonotype was sampled from a man in his 60s with colorectal cancer. What was sequenced was PBMCs. For the CDR3, the DNA is TGTGCCAGCAGTTACGGCGGGACAGGGAATGGCTACACCTTC. Residues: CASSYGGTGNGYTF.